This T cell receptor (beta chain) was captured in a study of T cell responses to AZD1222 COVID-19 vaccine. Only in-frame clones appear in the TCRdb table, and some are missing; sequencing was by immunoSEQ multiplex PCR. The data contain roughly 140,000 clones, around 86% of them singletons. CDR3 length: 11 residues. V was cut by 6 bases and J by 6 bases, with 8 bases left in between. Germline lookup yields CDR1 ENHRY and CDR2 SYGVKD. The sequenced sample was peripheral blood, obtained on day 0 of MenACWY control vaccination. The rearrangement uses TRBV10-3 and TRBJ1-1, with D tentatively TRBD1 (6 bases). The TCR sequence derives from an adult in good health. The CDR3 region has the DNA TGTGCCATCAGGCAGGGGTCTGAAGCTTTCTTT. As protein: CAIRQGSEAFF.